This T cell receptor (beta chain) was identified during a study of molecular identifiers for immune sequencing clone quantification. The study, taken as a whole, reports: With a barcode shared among identical TCR molecules, highly expanded clone sizes could be underestimated.

TCRdb passed the PCR reads through MiXCR, listing each CDR3 protein once. The profile shows more than 450,000 distinct CDR3 sequences, 25% of them singletons. Details on this clonotype: Antigen unknown.

Isolation of naive CD8 T cells was achieved by sorting on a CD8+CD4-CCR7+CD45RA+ phenotype. The sample taken for sequencing was naive CD8+ T cells from blood, with Jurkat cell RNA spiked in. Subset described: FACS-sorted CD8+CD4-CCR7+CD45RA+ naive T cells. The TCR originated in a human donor in good health. Some libraries in this study had Jurkat cell RNA spiked in.

The CDR3 nucleotides are TGCGCCAGCAGCTACGTGACTAGCCAGTACACCGGGGAGCTGTTTTTT. Translation: CASSYVTSQYTGELFF. The chain couples TRBV5-1 to TRBJ2-2; 7 bases align to TRBD2. The CDR3 consists of 16 residues. CDR1 is SGHRS, CDR2 YFSETQ, per germline. The J segment lost 3 bases and the V segment lost 3 bases, leaving 8 bases of the junction unmatched.